This TCR beta chain is drawn from a study of T cell repertoires in cytomegalovirus infection (dated by TCRdb to the late 2010s). Looking at the study overall: Donor HLA type was relevant to the analysis, because carriage of CMV infection together with the matching HLA type was indicated by public TCR beta signatures.

Sequencing relied on an Illumina HiSeq 1500. In-frame beta chains were kept once TCRdb had trimmed the public reads at Q25 with fastp and called clones with MiXCR. Rows are unified per CDR3 protein, each entry keeping the most common DNA and genes. The sample table lists about 360,000 distinct CDR3 sequences, 15% to 20% of them with a count of one. The ten biggest clones cover approximately 10% of the sample. Per the germline V gene, MNHEY is the CDR1 and SVGAGI is the CDR2. The CDR3 spans 12 residues, from the cysteine through the phenylalanine. Only CDR3 DNA remains: 36 bases, in frame from the first base. The junction carries 4 bases between V and J, which are trimmed by 0 bases and 5 bases respectively. This clonotype has at least ten counts. Its antigen is unknown. There are no base qualities to consult, and no much larger clone falls within one base. Study-wide conclusions, independent of this receptor: In both this cohort and an independent roughly 350-donor cohort, the cumulative frequency of public TCR beta family members distinguished carriers of CMV infection plus the relevant HLA type. The ex vivo response was dominated by HLA-C-restricted CMV-specific TCR beta clonotypes, which also provided the single most frequent clonotype in two of eight donors.

The sample was PBMCs. The clonotype originates from a human donor in good health (CMV status not recorded). Some clones in this sample may be carry-over from other donors' samples. The chain uses TRBV6-5 and TRBJ2-5; confidence is insufficient to name the D gene. The encoded CDR3 is CASSYSRETQYF. The DNA is TGTGCCAGCAGTTACTCCCGGGAGACCCAGTACTTC.